The 10 T cell receptor beta chains reported below all come from one sample, sequenced in a study of early T cells in non-severe SARS-CoV-2 infection. TCRdb reprocessed the 5' RACE reads via MiXCR and lists one record per CDR3 protein. The sample has 26,000 or so distinct CDR3 sequences, 4.5% to 7% seen once. Material: whole blood. These receptors all come from an adult who was a healthcare worker with PCR-confirmed SARS-CoV-2 infection or an uninfected control (not recorded which).

This clonotype has ten or more counts. The chain links TRBV7-9 to TRBJ2-3; 14 bases align to TRBD2. Unmatched junction bases numbered 2, after V lost 5 bases and J lost 4 bases. The CDR3 is made up of 15 amino acids. From germline, CDR1 is SEHNR and CDR2 FQNEAQ (reference sequence). Here the CDR3 DNA reads TGTGCCAGCAGCGCGGGACTAGCGGGGGCAGATACGCAGTATTTT. Its protein product is CASSAGLAGADTQYF.

V and J are TRBV7-8 and TRBJ2-7, with TRBD2 identical over 10 bases. Trimming at V came to 5 bases and at J to 2 bases, leaving 3 bases not matched to a gene. The CDR3 runs to 14 residues. Germline V gives CDR1 SGHVS, CDR2 FQNEAQ. CDR3 DNA sequence: TGTGCCAGCAGCCAGGGACTAGCGACCTACGAGCAGTACTTC. Translating it yields CASSQGLATYEQYF.

This clonotype was found once. This rearrangement joins TRBV7-2 to TRBJ2-5; 10 nucleotides line up with TRBD2. Per germline, CDR1 SGHTA and CDR2 FQGNSA. V dropped 1 base and J dropped 6; count of bases not matched to a gene: 5. This CDR3 region has 15 residues. In DNA form, the CDR3 reads TGTGCCAGCAGCTTAGAAGCGGGGGGGCCGCAGACCCAGTACTTC. The encoded protein is CASSLEAGGPQTQYF. Combining the CDR3 with reference TRBV7-2 and TRBJ2-5 gives the whole variable domain GAGVSQSPSNKVTEKGKDVELRCDPISGHTALYWYRQSLGQGLEFLIYFQGNSAPDKSGLPSDRFSAERTGGSVSTLTIQRTQQEDSAVYLCASSLEAGGPQTQYFGPGTRLLVL.

This clonotype occurred once. A much larger clonotype is one base distant, so this may be a read error. The J gene is TRBJ2-7, the V gene TRBV12-3 or TRBV12-4, with D perhaps TRBD1 or TRBD2 (5 bases each). The CDR3 is made up of 15 amino acids. The CDR3 spells CAGSPYQGRIDEQYF. CDR3 DNA: TGTGCCGGCAGTCCCTATCAGGGACGGATCGACGAGCAGTACTTC.

This clonotype was seen ten or more times. The chain couples TRBV4-1 to TRBJ2-3, with 8 bases matching TRBD1. The length of the CDR3 is 20 residues. With V trimmed by 1 base and J by 3 bases, 18 bases remained unmatched. Germline V gene lookup returns CDR1 MGHRA and CDR2 YSYEKL. Written as DNA, the CDR3 is TGCGCCAGCAGCCAAGTCTGGACAGGGAATGCCCAGAATCGGACAGATACGCAGTATTTT. The encoded protein is CASSQVWTGNAQNRTDTQYF.

This clonotype was counted ten times or more. The chain is built from TRBV7-8 and TRBJ1-6; 8 bases map to TRBD1. CDR1 SGHVS and CDR2 FQNEAQ come from the germline V gene. The V gene end was trimmed by 0 bases and the J gene end by 7 bases; junction bases not matched to a gene: 2. The CDR3 totals 15 residues. The CDR3 DNA is TGTGCCAGCAGCTTAGCCGGGACAGGAAATTCACCCCTCCACTTT. Residues: CASSLAGTGNSPLHF.

This chain links TRBV5-1 with TRBJ2-7; no firm D call. The CDR3 is made up of 14 amino acids. V lost 4 bases and J lost 5, with 16 bases in between. Germline CDR1 and CDR2: SGHRS and YFSETQ. CDR3 sequence: CASSPSTVLHEQYF. Here the CDR3 DNA reads TGCGCCAGCAGCCCCTCAACAGTCTTACACGAGCAGTACTTC.

This clonotype was seen ten or more times. The rearrangement joins TRBV12-3 or TRBV12-4 to TRBJ1-1; no clear D gene. This CDR3 comprises 11 residues. Trimming stripped 4 bases from V and 3 bases from J, with 3 bases between. The CDR3: CASSSYTEAFF. CDR3 DNA: TGTGCCAGCAGTTCGTACACTGAAGCTTTCTTT.

This clonotype was picked up a small number of times. The V gene is TRBV9, the J gene TRBJ1-1, with D tentatively TRBD1 (6 bases). Germline V CDR1 and CDR2: SGDLS, YYNGEE. V was clipped by 4 bases and J by 3 bases, with 13 bases between them. This CDR3 spans 14 amino acids. CDR3 bases: TGTGCCAGCAGCCCCGGACAGTACTACACTGAAGCTTTCTTT. The encoded protein is CASSPGQYYTEAFF. Based on the CDR3 plus reference TRBV9 and TRBJ1-1, the full variable domain is DSGVTQTPKHLITATGQRVTLRCSPRSGDLSVYWYQQSLDQGLQFLIQYYNGEERAKGNILERFSAQQFPDLHSELNLSSLELGDSALYFCASSPGQYYTEAFFGQGTRLTVV.

There are many counts of this clonotype. The chain has TRBV29-1 and TRBJ2-5; D uncertain. This CDR3 region has 13 residues. Trimming took off 1 base at V and 1 base at J, with 7 bases between the two ends. The germline gives CDR1 SQVTM, CDR2 ANQGSEA. The CDR3 loop reads CSVEGTAQETQYF. CDR3 coding DNA: TGCAGCGTTGAAGGAACAGCCCAAGAGACCCAGTACTTC.